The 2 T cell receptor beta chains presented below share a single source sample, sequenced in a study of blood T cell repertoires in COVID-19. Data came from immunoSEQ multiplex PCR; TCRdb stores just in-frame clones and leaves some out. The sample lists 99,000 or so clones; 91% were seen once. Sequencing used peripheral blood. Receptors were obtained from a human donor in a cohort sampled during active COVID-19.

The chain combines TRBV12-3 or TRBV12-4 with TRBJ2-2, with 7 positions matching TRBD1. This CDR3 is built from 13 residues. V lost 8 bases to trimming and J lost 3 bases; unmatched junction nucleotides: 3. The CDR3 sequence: CASEGAHTGELFF. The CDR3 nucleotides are TGTGCCAGCGAGGGGGCCCACACCGGGGAGCTGTTTTTT.

The CDR3 sequence is CATSEPRDRGHNEQFF. The CDR3 DNA sequence: TGTGCCACCAGTGAGCCTCGGGACAGGGGCCACAATGAGCAGTTCTTC. The chain has TRBV24-1 and TRBJ2-1; 10 positions agree with TRBD1. CDR3 size: 16 residues. V was pared by 4 bases and J by 5 bases, with 7 bases of the junction left unmatched. Germline V CDR1 and CDR2: KGHDR, SFDVKD.